This T cell receptor beta chain appears in the sequencing data of a study of Ad26.COV2.S vaccination and SARS-CoV-2 variants. Germline V gene data show CDR1 as SGHVS and CDR2 as FNYEAQ. This CDR3 region has 16 residues. V lost 2 bases and J 4 bases, leaving 18 bases between the germline ends. Treatment specified: around 19 received Ad26.COV2.S at low or high dose, single or two shots; 5 received placebo; per-sample allocation not given. Day 63 after the first vaccine or placebo injection was the time point for sampling. The protocol was immunoSEQ multiplex PCR, while the TCRdb copy is restricted to in-frame clones and leaves out a portion. The sample has 350,000 to 450,000 clones, around 87% seen once.

This TCR was sampled from a person aged 18 to 59 who received the Ad26.COV2.S COVID-19 vaccine or a placebo. Sequencing used peripheral blood, obtained in a trial of Ad26.COV2.S vaccine versus placebo. The chain carries TRBV7-6 and TRBJ2-7; possible D gene TRBD2, 5 bases. The CDR3 here is CASSLSLGRGAYEQYF. The CDR3 nucleotides read TGTGCCAGCAGCTTATCCTTGGGCCGGGGTGCATACGAGCAGTACTTC.